Below, one T cell receptor (beta chain) is given with its context. Antigen specificity is unknown. Different DNA sequences within this sample yield the same CDR3. Sequencing was designed to attain a depth spanning 1 in 200,000 to 1 in 1 million T cells. Generated by immunoSEQ multiplex PCR, the TCRdb table keeps only in-frame clones and is missing some. The sample carries around 140,000 clones, 70% to 80% recorded once. The record originates from a study of cytotoxic CD8 clonotypes in ibrutinib-treated CLL. At the level of the study: By median about 69 months, about 12 had progressed and about 15 stayed remitted; responses had been 2 complete and some 25 partial. Response samples came after a median about 12 months of treatment, range 6 to 36.

The CDR3 sequence is 14 residues long. The V gene lost 0 bases and the J gene lost 2 bases, with 8 bases spanning the gap. Germline V gene lookup returns CDR1 KGHSH and CDR2 LQKENI. The study, taken as a whole, reports: Elevated clonality accompanied ibrutinib response, with a return toward baseline values at progression.

This clonotype was sampled from a human donor with chronic lymphocytic leukemia. The genes are TRBV18 and TRBJ2-7; TRBD2 might be the D (6 bases). Sequencing was performed on PBMCs, taken after 12 months of ibrutinib treatment. The CDR3 DNA reads as TGTGCCAGCTCACCACCGGGAGGAGCCTACGAGCAGTACTTC. It codes for CASSPPGGAYEQYF.